The 22 T cell receptor beta chains reported below all come from one sample, sequenced in a study of cytotoxic CD8 clonotypes in ibrutinib-treated CLL. Libraries were prepared by immunoSEQ multiplex PCR; TCRdb keeps only in-frame clonotypes and omits some of them. The profile covers some 200,000 clones, with just over 70% appearing a single time and more than 4.5% taken by the ten largest. The sample here was PBMCs, taken after 12 months of ibrutinib treatment. The receptors shown here come from a human donor with chronic lymphocytic leukemia.

The rearrangement uses TRBV6-6 and TRBJ2-3, with D hard to call. Per the germline V gene, CDR1 is MNHNY and CDR2 is SVGAGI (reference sequence). The CDR3 runs 12 residues. Trimming took 1 base from V and 6 from J, leaving 5 bases between them. This CDR3 is CASSYLGDTQYF. In DNA, the CDR3 is TGTGCCAGCAGTTACTTAGGTGATACGCAGTATTTT.

The rearrangement links TRBV25-1 to TRBJ1-5, with D possibly being TRBD1 (6 bases). The germline CDR1 and CDR2 sequences are MGHDK and SYGVNS. CDR3 size: 14 residues. Trimming removed 6 bases at V and 7 bases at J, with 16 bases between. The CDR3 loop reads CASSLRGSGQPQHF. For the CDR3, the DNA is TGTGCCAGCAGCCTGAGGGGGTCGGGACAGCCCCAGCATTTT.

This rearrangement joins TRBV2 to TRBJ2-3; the match to TRBD2 covers 12 bases. The CDR3 loop spans 15 amino acids. The germline CDR1 and CDR2 sequences are SNHLY and FYNNEI. V lost 5 bases to trimming and J lost 7 bases; unmatched junction nucleotides: 7. As DNA, the CDR3 is TGTGCCAGCAGTCCCCTAGCGGGGGGGCAACATACGCAGTATTTT. Translating it yields CASSPLAGGQHTQYF.

This clone showed up just a few times. The chain combines TRBV9 with TRBJ1-2, with D unclear. Germline CDR1 is SGDLS and CDR2 is YYNGEE. Trimming removed 3 bases from V and 7 bases from J, with 13 bases in between. There are 13 residues in the CDR3. CDR3 sequence reads: CASSAENGIGYTF. In nucleotides, the CDR3 is TGTGCCAGCAGCGCTGAAAATGGGATTGGCTACACCTTC.

The chain joins TRBV4-1 to TRBJ2-7; 9 positions match TRBD2. Germline V gene lookup returns CDR1 MGHRA and CDR2 YSYEKL. The V and J ends lost 0 bases and 1 base, in that order; junction bases with no gene match: 7. This CDR3 has 17 residues. The CDR3 DNA sequence: TGCGCCAGCAGCCAAGATGTGGCGGGAGGGCCTTCCTACGAGCAGTACTTC. Encoded protein: CASSQDVAGGPSYEQYF.

This rearrangement joins TRBV4-3 to TRBJ2-3; 10 bases are a match to TRBD2. Germline V gene data show CDR1 as LGHNA and CDR2 as YSLEER. The trim removed 0 bases at V and 0 bases at J, leaving 6 bases unmatched. There are 18 residues in the CDR3. The CDR3 reads CASSQDPLAGTSTDTQYF. The CDR3 DNA follows: TGCGCCAGCAGCCAAGATCCACTAGCGGGAACTAGCACAGATACGCAGTATTTT.

The chain recombines TRBV28 with TRBJ2-7, with no clear D. Germline values: CDR1 MDHEN, CDR2 SYDVKM. V was cut by 5 bases and J by 4 bases, with 9 bases left in between. The CDR3 covers 12 residues. The CDR3 sequence: CASSLRLYEQYF. Here the CDR3 DNA reads TGTGCCAGCAGTCTTCGCCTTTACGAGCAGTACTTC. The full variable domain, completed using reference TRBV28 and TRBJ2-7, is DVKVTQSSRYLVKRTGEKVFLECVQDMDHENMFWYRQDPGLGLRLIYFSYDVKMKEKGDIPEGYSVSREKKERFSLILESASTNQTSMYLCASSLRLYEQYFGPGTRLTVT.

This chain connects TRBV19 to TRBJ2-2; D is undetermined. CDR1 LNHDA and CDR2 SQIVND come from the germline V gene (reference sequence). This CDR3 is 12 amino acids long. Trimming took 5 bases from V and 4 from J, leaving 5 bases between them. This chain's CDR3 is CASSLGTGELFF. The DNA of the CDR3 is TGTGCCAGTAGTCTAGGCACCGGGGAGCTGTTTTTT.

This clone was observed a few times. The chain recombines TRBV18 with TRBJ2-1; 10 bases fit TRBD2. This CDR3 region has 17 residues. The germline V gene has CDR1 KGHSH and CDR2 LQKENI. Unmatched junction bases numbered 10, after V lost 8 bases and J lost 0 bases. Here the CDR3 reads CASQTSGLAYSYNEQFF. DNA for the CDR3: TGTGCCAGCCAGACTTCGGGACTAGCGTACTCCTACAATGAGCAGTTCTTC.

The rearrangement links TRBV30 to TRBJ2-5; D gene ambiguous. The CDR3 is made up of 13 amino acids. V was pared by 2 bases and J by 2 bases, with 9 bases between. Looked up from germline, CDR1 is GTSNPN and CDR2 is SVGIG (reference sequence). Written as DNA, the CDR3 is TGTGCCTGGAGTAAGAGAGCTCAAGAGACCCAGTACTTC. Protein: CAWSKRAQETQYF.

This rearrangement joins TRBV12-5 to TRBJ1-1; TRBD1 is a possible D gene (5 bases). The CDR3 sequence is 12 residues long. Germline V gene data show CDR1 as LGHNT and CDR2 as FRNRAP. The V gene lost 4 bases and the J gene lost 7 bases, with 10 bases spanning the gap. The CDR3 DNA sequence: TGTGCTAGTGGTTGGGGGGGACGTGAAGCTTTCTTT. Translated: CASGWGGREAFF. The full variable domain, its missing parts supplied by reference TRBV12-5 and TRBJ1-1, is DARVTQTPRHKVTEMGQEVTMRCQPILGHNTVFWYRQTMMQGLELLAYFRNRAPLDDSGMPKDRFSAEMPDATLATLKIQPSEPRDSAVYFCASGWGGREAFFGQGTRLTVV.

A single count supports this clone. V and J are TRBV6-6 and TRBJ1-5; the D is unclear. Germline V gives CDR1 MNHNY, CDR2 SVGAGI (reference sequence). The CDR3 runs to 13 residues. Trimming removed 4 bases from V and 0 bases from J, with 4 bases in between. CDR3 sequence reads: CASSSFSNQPQHF. The CDR3 DNA follows: TGTGCCAGCAGTTCGTTTAGCAATCAGCCCCAGCATTTT.

The chain joins TRBV4-1 to TRBJ2-1, with a tentative D call TRBD2 (6 bases). The V end lost 3 bases, the J end lost 2 bases, and 14 bases lay between the germline ends. This CDR3 spans 16 amino acids. Germline CDR1 reads MGHRA; CDR2 reads YSYEKL. The CDR3, as DNA: TGCGCCAGCAGCCATTCCGGGACTGCAACCTACAATGAGCAGTTCTTC. The encoded protein is CASSHSGTATYNEQFF.

This clone was counted a few times. The V gene is TRBV6-4, the J gene TRBJ1-2, with D possibly TRBD1 on 5 matching bases. Germline V gene lookup returns CDR1 MRHNA and CDR2 SNTAGT. The CDR3 runs to 14 residues. V lost 1 base to trimming and J lost 4 bases, with 10 bases between them. CDR3 nucleotides: TGTGCCAGCAGTGACTATGCGGGGGGCTATGGCTACACCTTC. Residues: CASSDYAGGYGYTF.

The chain couples TRBV30 to TRBJ2-7, with a weak D call TRBD2 (6 bases). Trimming cost V 8 bases and J 5 bases, with 16 bases left between them. The CDR3 is made up of 12 amino acids. The germline V gene has CDR1 GTSNPN and CDR2 SVGIG (reference sequence). The CDR3, as DNA: TGTGCCAACCGGGCGGGGCACAACGAGCAGTACTTC. The encoded protein is CANRAGHNEQYF.

This clone has only a few counts. This chain uses TRBV6-6 with TRBJ1-2; 7 nucleotides match TRBD1. The germline CDR1 and CDR2 sequences are MNHNY and SVGAGI (reference sequence). The junction had 6 bases not matched to a gene; V was cut back by 2 bases and J by 0 bases. The CDR3 totals 16 residues. CDR3 in amino acids: CASSYPTGQANYGYTF. The CDR3 coding sequence is TGTGCCAGCAGTTACCCGACAGGGCAAGCTAACTATGGCTACACCTTC.

Written as DNA, the CDR3 is TGTGCCAGCAGGCCGCCGAACACCGGGGAGCTGTTTTTT. Amino acid sequence: CASRPPNTGELFF. This chain uses TRBV28 with TRBJ2-2; D unclear. Germline assignment: CDR1 MDHEN and CDR2 SYDVKM. Trimming cost V 6 bases and J 0 bases, with 5 bases left between them. The CDR3 is 13 residues long.

This chain connects TRBV7-3 to TRBJ2-3, with D perhaps matching TRBD1 or TRBD2 (5 bases each). CDR1 and CDR2 from the germline V gene are SGHTA and FQGTGA. The CDR3 has 16 amino acids. V lost 1 base to trimming and J lost 6 bases, with 17 bases between them. The CDR3 sequence is CASSLIPGSSLDTQYF. CDR3 coding DNA: TGTGCCAGCAGCTTAATCCCAGGGAGTAGTTTGGATACGCAGTATTTT.

The gene calls are TRBV7-2 and TRBJ1-2; D is ambiguous. This CDR3 is built from 13 residues. Trimming shortened V by 5 bases and J by 5 bases, and 12 bases separated the two germline ends. Germline loops: CDR1 SGHTA, CDR2 FQGNSA. The DNA for the CDR3 is TGTGCCAGCAGCGTCGTCCCCACGTATGGCTACACCTTC. As protein: CASSVVPTYGYTF. Full variable domain (outside the CDR3, taken from reference TRBV7-2 and TRBJ1-2): GAGVSQSPSNKVTEKGKDVELRCDPISGHTALYWYRQSLGQGLEFLIYFQGNSAPDKSGLPSDRFSAERTGGSVSTLTIQRTQQEDSAVYLCASSVVPTYGYTFGSGTRLTVV.

The V and J genes are TRBV27 and TRBJ2-7; tentatively, D is TRBD2 (5 bases). The CDR3 contains 14 residues. Trimming pared 6 bases from V and 6 bases from J, leaving 18 bases between. Germline V gene sequence: CDR1 MNHEY, CDR2 SMNVEV (reference sequence). This CDR3 is CASSLLVSAGEQYF. The DNA of the CDR3 is TGTGCCAGCAGCCTCCTGGTTAGCGCGGGCGAGCAGTACTTC.

This rearrangement joins TRBV30 to TRBJ1-2; D is unresolved. This CDR3 is 14 amino acids long. Per germline, CDR1 GTSNPN and CDR2 SVGIG (reference sequence). V lost 0 bases and J lost 0, with 8 bases in between. In DNA form, the CDR3 reads TGTGCCTGGAGTGTACAGAGAGCTAACTATGGCTACACCTTC. This gives the protein CAWSVQRANYGYTF.

The rearrangement uses TRBV11-3 and TRBJ2-3; D may correspond to TRBD1 or TRBD2 (5 bases each). The V end was cut by 3 bases, the J end by 6 bases, with 16 bases between. From germline, CDR1 is SGHNT and CDR2 YENEEA. This CDR3 comprises 15 residues. CDR3 nucleotide sequence: TGTGCCAGCAGCTTTAGGCATGGGGGATCGGATACGCAGTATTTT. It is translated as CASSFRHGGSDTQYF. Full variable domain (missing parts from reference TRBV11-3 and TRBJ2-3): EAGVVQSPRYKIIEKKQPVAFWCNPISGHNTLYWYLQNLGQGPELLIRYENEEAVDDSQLPKDRFSAERLKGVDSTLKIQPAELGDSAVYLCASSFRHGGSDTQYFGPGTRLTVL.